Following are 25 T cell receptor beta chains from one sample sequenced in a study of early T cells in non-severe SARS-CoV-2 infection. TCRdb ran MiXCR on the 5' RACE reads and lists one entry per CDR3 protein. The sample has roughly 48,000 distinct CDR3 sequences; 8% to 10% are singletons. Sample: whole blood. The origin of the receptors is an adult who was a healthcare worker with PCR-confirmed SARS-CoV-2 infection or an uninfected control (not recorded which).

This rearrangement joins TRBV7-2 to TRBJ2-1, with 7 bases fitting TRBD2. Per the germline V gene, CDR1 is SGHTA and CDR2 is FQGNSA. V shed 1 base, J shed 9 bases, and the junction held 9 bases outside the gene matches. The CDR3 extends over 15 amino acids. CDR3 sequence: CASSLEQLAVGEQFF. The DNA of the CDR3 is TGTGCCAGCAGCTTAGAACAGCTAGCGGTTGGTGAGCAGTTCTTC.

This clonotype was seen many times. The chain couples TRBV7-2 to TRBJ1-6, with a weak D call TRBD1 (5 bases). V lost 5 bases and J 6 bases, leaving 14 bases between the germline ends. The CDR3 has 15 residues. Germline V gene sequence: CDR1 SGHTA, CDR2 FQGNSA. DNA of the CDR3: TGTGCCAGCAGCCCAAACGGGGCACTTAATTCACCCCTCCACTTT. Amino acid sequence: CASSPNGALNSPLHF.

The chain joins TRBV28 to TRBJ2-7; 7 bases are shared with TRBD2. This CDR3 is 14 amino acids long. Trimming cost V 5 bases and J 2 bases; bases outside gene matches: 6. The V gene's germline CDR1 is MDHEN and CDR2 SYDVKM. CDR3 nucleotides: TGTGCCAGCAGTCCCGGGAGGTATCCCTACGAGCAGTACTTC. This translates into CASSPGRYPYEQYF.

This clonotype occurred many times. The chain couples TRBV28 to TRBJ2-7; either TRBD1 or TRBD2 may supply D (5 bases each). This CDR3 has 15 residues. Trimming stripped 6 bases from V and 3 bases from J, with 18 bases between. The germline V gene has CDR1 MDHEN and CDR2 SYDVKM. This chain's CDR3 is CASRPAGTDRYEQYF. CDR3 in DNA: TGTGCCAGCAGACCGGCCGGGACGGATCGCTACGAGCAGTACTTC.

This chain links TRBV28 with TRBJ1-6; 10 bases are shared with TRBD1. Germline loops: CDR1 MDHEN, CDR2 SYDVKM. The CDR3 covers 14 residues. V dropped 5 bases and J dropped 9; count of bases not matched to a gene: 4. CDR3 sequence: CASSPRDRGSPLHF. The CDR3 DNA reads as TGTGCCAGCAGTCCGCGGGACAGGGGTTCACCCCTCCACTTT.

This clonotype was counted a few times. This chain connects TRBV18 to TRBJ1-1; D gene ambiguous. The V end lost 0 bases, the J end lost 7 bases, and 9 bases lay between the germline ends. Germline CDR1 KGHSH, CDR2 LQKENI. The CDR3 runs 13 residues. This CDR3 reads CASSPPSGIEAFF. The CDR3 DNA reads as TGTGCCAGCTCACCACCATCGGGGATTGAAGCTTTCTTT.

This clonotype was counted only a few times. V usage is TRBV7-9 and J usage is TRBJ2-7; D is unclear. Germline lookup yields CDR1 SEHNR and CDR2 FQNEAQ (reference sequence). The CDR3 is 16 residues long. Between the trimmed V and J ends, which lost 1 base and 3 bases, there was a span of 16 bases. CDR3 residues: CASSLGSPPNSYEQYF. CDR3 in DNA: TGTGCCAGCAGCTTAGGTTCCCCCCCGAACAGCTACGAGCAGTACTTC.

The chain is built from TRBV7-9 and TRBJ1-1; TRBD1 is a possible D gene (6 bases). The CDR3 consists of 16 residues. Germline V gives CDR1 SEHNR, CDR2 FQNEAQ (reference sequence). V lost 0 bases to trimming and J lost 5 bases, with 16 bases between them. The CDR3 loop is CASSLAGQGPRTEAFF. The CDR3 region has the DNA TGTGCCAGCAGCTTAGCGGGACAAGGGCCCAGGACTGAAGCTTTCTTT.

This clonotype has ten or more counts. J is TRBJ2-3 and V is TRBV7-2, with TRBD2 matching 8 bases. Germline lookup yields CDR1 SGHTA and CDR2 FQGNSA. The CDR3 runs 16 residues. V was clipped by 5 bases and J by 3 bases; unmatched bases: 10. CDR3 bases: TGTGCCAGCAGCCCCCAACCGGGACTAGGTACAGATACGCAGTATTTT. It codes for CASSPQPGLGTDTQYF.

This clonotype was recorded many times. The chain employs TRBV19 and TRBJ2-6, with D uncertain. Germline CDR1 LNHDA, CDR2 SQIVND (reference sequence). The germline V and J ends were trimmed by 8 bases and 4 bases, with 12 bases remaining between them. This CDR3 comprises 14 residues. The CDR3 spells CASARRAGANVLTF. The DNA for the CDR3 is TGTGCCAGTGCCCGAAGGGCCGGGGCCAACGTCCTGACTTTC.

The gene calls are TRBV15 and TRBJ1-1; possibly TRBD1 for D (5 bases). CDR1 LNHNV and CDR2 YYDKDF come from the germline V gene (reference sequence). V was clipped by 3 bases and J by 2 bases, with 10 bases between them. The CDR3 is made up of 14 amino acids. CDR3 sequence reads: CATSSSTGNTEAFF. In DNA form, the CDR3 reads TGTGCCACCAGCAGTTCTACAGGAAACACTGAAGCTTTCTTT. The variable domain in full, with the rest retrieved from reference TRBV15 and TRBJ1-1, is DAMVIQNPRYQVTQFGKPVTLSCSQTLNHNVMYWYQQKSSQAPKLLFHYYDKDFNNEADTPDNFQSRRPNTSFCFLDIRSPGLGDTAMYLCATSSSTGNTEAFFGQGTRLTVV.

Ten or more counts support this clonotype. This chain connects TRBV20-1 to TRBJ1-4; D perhaps matches TRBD1 (5 bases). There are 12 residues in the CDR3. V was clipped by 6 bases and J by 1 base, with 6 bases between them. Germline CDR1 reads DFQATT; CDR2 reads SNEGSKA (reference sequence). The CDR3 nucleotides are TGCAGTGCGGGACGAACTAATGAAAAACTGTTTTTT. Its protein product is CSAGRTNEKLFF.

This clonotype came up many times. The chain joins TRBV7-2 to TRBJ2-5; TRBD2 agrees at 7 bases. This CDR3 spans 15 amino acids. Per germline, CDR1 SGHTA and CDR2 FQGNSA. The V gene end was trimmed by 1 base and the J gene end by 2 bases; junction bases not matched to a gene: 4. The CDR3 DNA reads as TGTGCCAGCAGCTTAGGAGGAGCGGGACAAGAGACCCAGTACTTC. It specifies CASSLGGAGQETQYF.

This clonotype was picked up many times. The V call is TRBV18, the J call TRBJ1-6; 10 nucleotides align to TRBD1. This CDR3 spans 15 amino acids. The V segment lost 4 bases and the J segment 9 bases; nucleotides outside the gene matches: 6. Germline CDR1 KGHSH, CDR2 LQKENI. As DNA, the CDR3 is TGTGCCAGCTCACACCGGGACAGGGGAAGTTCACCCCTCCACTTT. It is translated as CASSHRDRGSSPLHF.

The V call is TRBV13, the J call TRBJ2-3; a weak D match, TRBD2 (7 bases). V was shortened by 5 bases and J by 1 base, with 16 bases between the two germline ends. The CDR3 is 16 amino acids. Germline lookup yields CDR1 PRHDT and CDR2 FYEKMQ (reference sequence). The CDR3 here is CASSARGARRTDTQYF. The DNA of the CDR3 is TGTGCCAGCAGCGCTCGGGGGGCCCGCCGCACAGATACGCAGTATTTT.

This clonotype appeared many times. The chain couples TRBV11-2 to TRBJ2-4, with 12 bases lining up with TRBD2. This CDR3 spans 14 amino acids. Per the germline V gene, CDR1 is SGHAT and CDR2 is FQNNGV. Unmatched junction bases numbered 5, after V lost 0 bases and J lost 14 bases. The CDR3 nucleotides read TGTGCCAGCAGCTTAGATAGGACTAGCGGGGAGGAGTACTTC. Its protein product is CASSLDRTSGEEYF.

The table lists this clonotype with a few counts. This sequence joins TRBV6-1 and TRBJ2-7; possibly TRBD1 for D (6 bases). In germline, CDR1 is MNHNS, CDR2 SASEGT. Trimming removed 6 bases from V and 7 bases from J, with 22 bases in between. The CDR3 has 15 amino acids. CDR3 amino acids: CASSLSRGSLREQYF. DNA of the CDR3: TGTGCCAGCAGCCTATCCAGGGGTTCCCTAAGGGAGCAGTACTTC.

This clonotype was observed a handful of times. The rearrangement joins TRBV9 to TRBJ2-1, with 9 bases that match TRBD1. The length of the CDR3 is 15 residues. The germline V gene has CDR1 SGDLS and CDR2 YYNGEE. Trimming took 7 bases from V and 8 from J; bases not matched to a gene: 13. The CDR3 region has the DNA TGTGCCAGCCGCCGCTCCGGGACAGGGTTACATGAGCAGTTCTTC. It encodes CASRRSGTGLHEQFF.

The rearrangement uses TRBV4-3 and TRBJ2-3; maybe TRBD2 (7 bases). The CDR3 totals 16 residues. Trimming removed 1 base from V and 3 bases from J, with 14 bases in between. Germline V lookup: CDR1 LGHNA, CDR2 YSLEER. The DNA for the CDR3 is TGCGCCAGCAGCCAAGGAATGAGGGGGGGTACAGATACGCAGTATTTT. Translation gives CASSQGMRGGTDTQYF.

The rearrangement joins TRBV18 to TRBJ2-1; D possibly uses TRBD1 or TRBD2 (5 bases each). Per germline, CDR1 KGHSH and CDR2 LQKENI. CDR3 size: 16 residues. The V end was cut by 3 bases, the J end by 3 bases, with 15 bases between. The chain's CDR3 is CASSPPGTPGYNEQFF. CDR3 nucleotides: TGTGCCAGCTCACCCCCAGGGACCCCCGGCTACAATGAGCAGTTCTTC.

The V and J genes are TRBV3-1 and TRBJ1-5; a weak D match, TRBD1 (6 bases). Per the germline V gene, CDR1 is LGHDT and CDR2 is YNNKEL (reference sequence). V dropped 1 base and J dropped 2 bases, with 15 bases sitting between them. This CDR3 has 17 amino acids. The CDR3 protein is CASSQGQQGYRNQPQHF. The CDR3 nucleotides read TGTGCCAGCAGCCAAGGCCAACAGGGTTATCGCAATCAGCCCCAGCATTTT.

The rearrangement links TRBV3-2 to TRBJ2-7; the table's D call, TRBD1, was not checked against the DNA. TRBV3-2 is a pseudogene. The length of the CDR3 is 14 residues. CDR3 sequence: CASSPRGQGREQYF. The CDR3 DNA follows: TGTGCCAGCAGCCCAAGAGGTCAGGGGCGCGAGCAGTACTTC.

This clonotype was seen repeatedly, ten times or more. This chain connects TRBV7-2 to TRBJ2-1; D is undetermined. The V end lost 5 bases, the J end lost 0 bases, and 8 bases lay between the germline ends. CDR1 and CDR2 from the germline V gene are SGHTA and FQGNSA. The CDR3 has 14 amino acids. Written as DNA, the CDR3 is TGTGCCAGCAGCCCCCAAAGCTCCTACAATGAGCAGTTCTTC. This translates into CASSPQSSYNEQFF. Full variable domain (outside the CDR3, taken from reference TRBV7-2 and TRBJ2-1): GAGVSQSPSNKVTEKGKDVELRCDPISGHTALYWYRQSLGQGLEFLIYFQGNSAPDKSGLPSDRFSAERTGGSVSTLTIQRTQQEDSAVYLCASSPQSSYNEQFFGPGTRLTVL.

The chain uses TRBV18 and TRBJ1-1; D unclear. The CDR3 covers 14 residues. Germline V gene data show CDR1 as KGHSH and CDR2 as LQKENI. Trimming shortened V by 0 bases and J by 2 bases, and 7 bases separated the two germline ends. CDR3 nucleotide sequence: TGTGCCAGCTCACCACCGGCCGTAAACACTGAAGCTTTCTTT. Protein sequence: CASSPPAVNTEAFF. The entire variable domain, with the rest obtained from reference TRBV18 and TRBJ1-1, is as follows: NAGVMQNPRHLVRRRGQEARLRCSPMKGHSHVYWYRQLPEEGLKFMVYLQKENIIDESGMPKERFSAEFPKEGPSILRIQQVVRGDSAAYFCASSPPAVNTEAFFGQGTRLTVV.

The chain combines TRBV5-1 with TRBJ2-7; 7 bases line up with TRBD1. The V segment lost 1 base and the J segment 1 base; nucleotides outside the gene matches: 2. The V gene's germline CDR1 is SGHRS and CDR2 YFSETQ. The CDR3 sequence is 14 residues long. CDR3 in amino acids: CASSLMTGSYEQYF. The CDR3 DNA follows: TGCGCCAGCAGCTTGATGACAGGGTCCTACGAGCAGTACTTC. The whole variable domain, filled in from reference TRBV5-1 and TRBJ2-7, reads KAGVTQTPRYLIKTRGQQVTLSCSPISGHRSVSWYQQTPGQGLQFLFEYFSETQRNKGNFPGRFSGRQFSNSRSEMNVSTLELGDSALYLCASSLMTGSYEQYFGPGTRLTVT.